Reported below is one T cell receptor beta chain. The antigen is not known. Germline values: CDR1 LGHNA, CDR2 YNFKEQ. Trimming cost V 1 base and J 6 bases; bases outside gene matches: 7. The CDR3 spans 15 residues. This entry comes from a study of cytomegalovirus exposure and HLA in healthy donors. Study-wide background: Sequencing of approximately 190 million T cells in an earlier analysis found roughly 120 million unique TCR beta sequences.

13 Jbeta primers and 60 Vbeta primers were used for the PCR. The data were produced by immunoSEQ multiplex PCR, yet TCRdb's version contains in-frame clones alone and is incomplete. Of 190,000 or so clones in the sample, about four fifths were seen once. Donors were nominally healthy when sampled, though unrecorded immune exposures were likely. Broader study findings: Upon later analysis, HLA-associated TCR beta chains proved more clonally expanded than other, equally common chains.

This chain joins TRBV4-2 and TRBJ1-1, with 8 bases that match TRBD1. The sequence was collected from a woman aged 50 to 60 in good health and CMV-seropositive. Material: PBMCs. CDR3 protein: CASSQGTGLGAEAFF. CDR3 coding DNA: TGTGCCAGCAGCCAAGGGACAGGGTTGGGGGCTGAAGCTTTCTTT.